This T cell receptor (beta chain) was sequenced during a study of OX40 agonist ivuxolimab in advanced cancers. This CDR3 is 17 amino acids long. The ends lost 2 bases at V and 2 bases at J; junction bases unmatched: 7. The germline gives CDR1 MNHNS, CDR2 SASEGT. No patient had autoimmune disease or received systemic immunosuppression. Here immunoSEQ multiplex PCR was the method, and the copy in TCRdb shows in-frame clones only, minus some. This repertoire shows about 73,000 clones, about nine tenths found once; its top ten account for roughly 0.72%. Regarding this clone: Its cognate antigen is unknown.

Study results and limitations: CD4+ T cells averaged fewer expanded clones than CD8+ T cells.

The sequence was collected from an adult with an advanced solid tumor such as melanoma, head and neck, liver or kidney cancer. The sequencing here drew on CD4+ or CD8+ T cells sorted from blood, taken in a trial of the OX40 agonist ivuxolimab. The chain links TRBV6-1 to TRBJ1-5, with 9 bases matching TRBD1. The chain's CDR3 is CASSETPRQGGNQPQHF. DNA for the CDR3: TGTGCCAGCAGTGAAACCCCCAGACAGGGGGGCAATCAGCCCCAGCATTTT.